This entry describes one TCR beta chain. This table comes from immunoSEQ multiplex PCR, and its TCRdb copy is limited to in-frame clones, with some not included. The repertoire includes about 95,000 clones, about 80% of them detected once, and nearly 25% sits in the top ten. This sample is drawn from a study of blood T cell repertoires in COVID-19. Trimming cost V 3 bases and J 1 base; bases outside gene matches: 8. Germline CDR1 and CDR2: SEHNR and FQNEAQ (reference sequence). The CDR3 extends over 16 amino acids. This clonotype was obtained from a human donor in a cohort sampled during active COVID-19. This chain connects TRBV7-9 to TRBJ1-1, with TRBD1 matching 7 bases. The material sequenced was peripheral blood. CDR3 region: CASSFAQGNENTEAFF. As DNA, the CDR3 is TGTGCCAGCAGCTTCGCACAGGGGAATGAGAACACTGAAGCTTTCTTT.